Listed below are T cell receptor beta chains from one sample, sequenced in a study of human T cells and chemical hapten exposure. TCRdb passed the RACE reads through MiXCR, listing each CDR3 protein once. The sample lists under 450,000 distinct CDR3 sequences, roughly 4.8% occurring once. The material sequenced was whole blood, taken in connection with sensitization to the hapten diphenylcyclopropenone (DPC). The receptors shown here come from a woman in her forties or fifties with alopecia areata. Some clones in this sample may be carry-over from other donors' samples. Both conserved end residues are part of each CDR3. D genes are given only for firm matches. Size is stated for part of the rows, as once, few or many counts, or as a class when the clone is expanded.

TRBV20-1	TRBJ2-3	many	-	TGCAGTGCTCCTCGACGGGATACGCAGTATTTT	CSAPRRDTQYF
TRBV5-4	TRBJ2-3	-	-	TGTGCCAGCAGACCCGCAGGCGGTCCTACAGATACGCAGTATTTT	CASRPAGGPTDTQYF
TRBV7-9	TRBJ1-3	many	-	TGTGCCAGCAGCCCAAGGTGGGGACTCAACTCTGGAAACACCATATATTTT	CASSPRWGLNSGNTIYF
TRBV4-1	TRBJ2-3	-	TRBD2	TGCGCCAGCAGCCGACAGACTAGCGCTGGCACAGATACGCAGTATTTT	CASSRQTSAGTDTQYF
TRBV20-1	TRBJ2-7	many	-	TGCAGTGCTACCCCGGGACCGACGGCCTACGAGCAGTACTTC	CSATPGPTAYEQYF
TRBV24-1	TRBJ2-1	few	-	TGTGCCACCCGAGGCGGGCCCACTCCAAATGAGCAGTTCTTC	CATRGGPTPNEQFF
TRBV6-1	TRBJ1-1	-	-	TGTGGGGTGAAGAACACTGAAGCTTTCTTT	CGVKNTEAFF
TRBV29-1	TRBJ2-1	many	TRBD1	TGCAGCGTACGAACCGGGACAGGGGCAGGCAATGAGCAGTTCTTC	CSVRTGTGAGNEQFF
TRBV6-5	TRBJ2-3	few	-	TGTGCCAGCAGTCACCTCAAGACAGATACGCAGTATTTT	CASSHLKTDTQYF
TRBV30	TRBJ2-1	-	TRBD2	TGTGCCTGGAGTAGAACGGGAGGGAGAAATGAGCAGTTCTTC	CAWSRTGGRNEQFF
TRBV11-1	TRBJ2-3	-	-	TGTGCCAGCAGCTTTCTGGGGGCGAGCACAGATACGCAGTATTTT	CASSFLGASTDTQYF
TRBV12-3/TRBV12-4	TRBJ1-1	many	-	TGTGCCAGCAGGAATAAACAGGTCTCGGGAGCTTTCTTT	CASRNKQVSGAFF
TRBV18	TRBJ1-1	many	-	TGTGCCAGCTCACCAAAGGGAAGCACTGAAGCTTTCTTT	CASSPKGSTEAFF
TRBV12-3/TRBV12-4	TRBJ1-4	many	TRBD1	TGTGCCAGCAGTTTCGAGACAGGGGGAGTTAATGAAAAACTGTTTTTT	CASSFETGGVNEKLFF
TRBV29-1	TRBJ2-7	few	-	TGCAGCGTTGAAAGTCCGCACTCCTACGAGCAGTACTTC	CSVESPHSYEQYF
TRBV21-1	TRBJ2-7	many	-	TGTGCCCCAGCAGAGGATCACAGATCGGGGCAGTACTTC	CAPAEDHRSGQYF
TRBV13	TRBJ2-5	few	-	TGTGCCAGCAGCTCACGGAGCAGGGGAGAGACCCAGTACTTC	CASSSRSRGETQYF
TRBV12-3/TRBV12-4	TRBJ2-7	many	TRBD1	TGTGCCAGCAGCCCTGCGACAGGGCCCTACGAGCAGTACTTC	CASSPATGPYEQYF
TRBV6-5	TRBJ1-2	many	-	TGTGCCAGCAGTGGGAAATCGCATCATGGCTACACCTTC	CASSGKSHHGYTF
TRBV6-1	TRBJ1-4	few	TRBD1	TGTGCCAGCGGGGACAGGGGGCTGGCTAATGAAAAACTGTTTTTT	CASGDRGLANEKLFF
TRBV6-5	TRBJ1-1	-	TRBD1	TGTGCCAGCAGCCCGGGACAGGGTTATAAAGCTTTCTTT	CASSPGQGYKAFF
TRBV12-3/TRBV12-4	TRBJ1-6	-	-	TGTGCCAGCAGCCGGGACCTCGAGCCCCTCCACTTT	CASSRDLEPLHF
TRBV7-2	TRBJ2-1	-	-	TGTGCCAGCAGCTCACTCGAGAATGAGCAGTTCTTC	CASSSLENEQFF
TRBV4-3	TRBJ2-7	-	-	TGCGCCAGCAGCCAAGAGGCAGGGGCTGCCTACGAGCAGTACTTC	CASSQEAGAAYEQYF
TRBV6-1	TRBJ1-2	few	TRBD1	TGTGCCAGCAGCCCTACGGGACAGGGATTGAGCTATGGCTACACCTTC	CASSPTGQGLSYGYTF
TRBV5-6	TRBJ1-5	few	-	TGTGCCAGCAGCCTAAGCAATGGGGAGGGCAATCAGCCCCAGCATTTT	CASSLSNGEGNQPQHF
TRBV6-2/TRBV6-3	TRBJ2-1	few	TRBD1	TGTGCCAGCAGTATAGGGGGCGCACACAATGAGCAGTTCTTC	CASSIGGAHNEQFF
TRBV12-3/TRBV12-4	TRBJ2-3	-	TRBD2	TGTGCCAGCACTGGGGGGATAGCGGGGGATACGCAGTATTTT	CASTGGIAGDTQYF
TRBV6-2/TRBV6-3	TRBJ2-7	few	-	TGTGCCGCCCGGGACCAATACTACGAGCAGTACTTC	CAARDQYYEQYF
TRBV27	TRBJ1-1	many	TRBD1	TGTGCCACCAGGGGGTCGGGGACTGAAGCTTTCTTT	CATRGSGTEAFF
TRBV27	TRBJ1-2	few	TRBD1	TGTGCCAGCAGTTTATCACAACAGGGGCCGGCTAACTCCAACTATGGCTACACCTTC	CASSLSQQGPANSNYGYTF
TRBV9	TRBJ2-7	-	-	TGTGTCAGCAGCCCGGACAGTTACGAGCAGTACTTC	CVSSPDSYEQYF